One and the same sample provided the 21 T cell receptor beta chains below, sequenced in a study of blood T cell repertoires in COVID-19 (TCRdb year 2020). Library method: the immunoSEQ multiplex PCR assay. TCRdb took over this immuneACCESS table, retaining in-frame rearrangements with V and J assigned. Such tables are incomplete; in checked studies, under half of the missing clones stem from an unresolved V gene, and the remainder is unexplained. Here the sample has around 300,000 clones; approximately 91% occur a single time. 9.4% of the sample is in the top ten clones. The sequencing input was peripheral blood. The receptors originated from a young man with active or convalescent COVID-19.

This rearrangement joins TRBV9 to TRBJ1-5; 8 nucleotides line up with TRBD1. The length of the CDR3 is 15 residues. Germline V lookup: CDR1 SGDLS, CDR2 YYNGEE. Germline trimming cut 2 bases from V and 6 bases from J; bases unmatched to any gene: 7. The CDR3 bases are TGTGCCAGCAGCGTTTCAGGGGGCACAGGTCAGCCCCAGCATTTT. Translation: CASSVSGGTGQPQHF.

This rearrangement joins TRBV6-7 to TRBJ2-5; D may be TRBD2 (6 bases). TRBV6-7 carries the ORF label, with uncertain function. Trimming pared 2 bases from V and 0 bases from J, leaving 7 bases between. The CDR3 extends over 14 amino acids. In nucleotides, the CDR3 is TGTGCCAGCAGTTACCGGGGGAACCAAGAGACCCAGTACTTC. Encoded protein: CASSYRGNQETQYF.

DNA for the CDR3: TGTGCCAGTAGTCCACAGGGGGCCGTCACTGAAGCTTTCTTT. Translating it yields CASSPQGAVTEAFF. The chain recombines TRBV19 with TRBJ1-1; 9 bases line up with TRBD1. This CDR3 has 14 amino acids. J lost 4 bases, V lost 5 bases, and 5 bases had no gene match. The germline CDR1 and CDR2 sequences are LNHDA and SQIVND (reference sequence).

The chain is built from TRBV10-3 and TRBJ2-3, with 11 nucleotides matching TRBD2. V trimming: 7 bases; J trimming: 3 bases; junction bases outside the gene matches: 6. Per germline, CDR1 ENHRY and CDR2 SYGVKD. This CDR3 region has 15 residues. The CDR3 DNA is TGTGCCATCACCCCTAGCGGGGGGCCGACAGATACGCAGTATTTT. Translating it yields CAITPSGGPTDTQYF.

V gene TRBV15 combines with J gene TRBJ1-2; maybe TRBD1 (6 bases). Looked up from germline, CDR1 is LNHNV and CDR2 is YYDKDF (reference sequence). The CDR3 consists of 14 residues. V was pared by 0 bases and J by 8 bases, with 13 bases between. DNA for the CDR3: TGTGCCACCAGCAGAGAGGGGGGGGCCCTAGGCTACACCTTC. It translates to CATSREGGALGYTF.

CDR3 residues: CASSQDRGPTYNEQFF. For the CDR3, the DNA is TGTGCCAGCAGTCAAGACAGGGGGCCGACCTACAATGAGCAGTTCTTC. V usage is TRBV27 and J usage is TRBJ2-1, with TRBD1 matching 10 bases. CDR1 MNHEY and CDR2 SMNVEV come from the germline V gene (reference sequence). The V and J ends lost 5 bases and 2 bases, in that order; junction bases with no gene match: 6. This CDR3 is 16 amino acids long.

This clone was observed a few times. V gene TRBV11-2 combines with J gene TRBJ1-2; 8 nucleotides agree with TRBD1. This CDR3 has 14 residues. Unmatched junction bases numbered 8, after V lost 3 bases and J lost 8 bases. CDR1 is SGHAT, CDR2 FQNNGV, per germline. This chain's CDR3 is CASSFRRTGSGYTF. CDR3 nucleotide sequence: TGTGCCAGCAGCTTTAGAAGGACAGGGTCCGGCTACACCTTC.

The chain links TRBV3-1 (or the pseudogene TRBV3-2) to TRBJ2-1, with a tentative D call TRBD1 (7 bases). The V end lost 0 bases, the J end lost 7 bases, and 16 bases lay between the germline ends. This CDR3 comprises 16 residues. Germline CDR1 is LGHDT and CDR2 is YNNKEL (reference sequence). CDR3 DNA: TGTGCCAGCAGCCAAGAACGTTGGTCAGGGGGGAATGAGCAGTTCTTC. It specifies CASSQERWSGGNEQFF.

The genes are TRBV20-1 and TRBJ2-3, with 7 bases lining up with TRBD2. Germline V gives CDR1 DFQATT, CDR2 SNEGSKA (reference sequence). V lost 3 bases to trimming and J lost 2 bases; unmatched junction nucleotides: 2. The length of the CDR3 is 13 residues. The CDR3 sequence is CSASSGYTDTQYF. The DNA for the CDR3 is TGCAGTGCTAGTAGCGGGTACACAGATACGCAGTATTTT.

The chain is built from TRBV9 and TRBJ2-7; TRBD1 matches at 8 bases. Germline-derived CDR1 and CDR2 are SGDLS and YYNGEE. The CDR3 is 14 amino acids. V was pared by 0 bases and J by 6 bases, with 5 bases of the junction left unmatched. CDR3 sequence (DNA): TGTGCCAGCAGCGTAGGACAGGGGTGGAGCGAGCAGTACTTC. It codes for CASSVGQGWSEQYF.

In its sample, this clone was seen once. V gene TRBV15 combines with J gene TRBJ2-7, with 7 nucleotides matching TRBD2. The CDR3 extends over 18 amino acids. The V and J ends lost 4 bases and 0 bases, in that order; junction bases with no gene match: 15. Germline V gene sequence: CDR1 LNHNV, CDR2 YYDKDF (reference sequence). The CDR3 loop reads CATSTHLWASGSSYEQYF. The CDR3 nucleotides read TGTGCCACCAGCACCCACCTCTGGGCTAGCGGAAGCTCCTACGAGCAGTACTTC.

The chain links TRBV3-1 (or the pseudogene TRBV3-2) to TRBJ1-2, with D possibly TRBD1 on 6 matching bases. The ends were cut back, 0 bases at V and 0 bases at J, with 17 bases in the middle. From germline, CDR1 is LGHDT and CDR2 YNNKEL (reference sequence). The CDR3 extends over 18 amino acids. CDR3 bases: TGTGCCAGCAGCCAAGATCGTTGGGACATAGGAACTAACTATGGCTACACCTTC. It encodes CASSQDRWDIGTNYGYTF.

V usage is TRBV5-1 and J usage is TRBJ2-1; maybe TRBD2 (6 bases). V shed 0 bases and J shed 7 bases, with 17 bases lying between them. The CDR3 totals 16 residues. Germline assignment: CDR1 SGHRS and CDR2 YFSETQ. CDR3 residues: CASSLVAGRHLNEQFF. The CDR3, as DNA: TGCGCCAGCAGCTTGGTGGCAGGGAGGCATCTGAATGAGCAGTTCTTC.

Only one count was recorded for this clone. The chain employs TRBV10-1 and TRBJ1-1, with 8 bases identical to TRBD1. Germline-derived CDR1 and CDR2 are WNHNN and SYGVQD (reference sequence). The V segment lost 4 bases and the J segment 1 base; nucleotides outside the gene matches: 2. This CDR3 contains 14 residues. CDR3 residues: CASSAGQANTEAFF. As DNA, the CDR3 is TGCGCCAGCAGTGCGGGACAGGCGAACACTGAAGCTTTCTTT.

This clone appeared a single time. The chain is built from TRBV11-2 and TRBJ1-6, with 7 bases that match TRBD1. Trimming at V came to 5 bases and at J to 12 bases, leaving 7 bases not matched to a gene. CDR1 and CDR2 (germline): SGHAT, FQNNGV. This CDR3 has 13 amino acids. The CDR3 sequence: CASSLGQYLPLHF. The CDR3 coding sequence is TGTGCCAGCAGCCTGGGACAGTATCTACCCCTCCACTTT.

The chain links TRBV4-2 to TRBJ2-1, with D possibly TRBD1 on 7 matching bases. CDR1 is LGHNA, CDR2 YNFKEQ, per germline. Trimming shortened V by 6 bases and J by 4 bases, and 16 bases separated the two germline ends. This CDR3 has 15 residues. The CDR3 coding sequence is TGTGCCAGCAGGCGGGACAGAGGGGAGTACAATGAGCAGTTCTTC. Translation: CASRRDRGEYNEQFF.

This clone was recorded a few times. The chain has TRBV2 and TRBJ2-1; TRBD1 matches at 11 bases. Germline-derived CDR1 and CDR2 are SNHLY and FYNNEI. Unmatched junction bases numbered 4, after V lost 1 base and J lost 8 bases. This CDR3 spans 15 amino acids. As DNA, the CDR3 is TGTGCCAGCAGTGAAGGGGACAGGGGGTATCATGAGCAGTTCTTC. It codes for CASSEGDRGYHEQFF.

The CDR3, as DNA: TGTGCAACAAGCAGGGGGACAGGGGGCCTCTCACCCCTCCACTTT. The encoded protein is CATSRGTGGLSPLHF. The chain combines TRBV19 with TRBJ1-6; 12 bases agree with TRBD1. Germline V gene data show CDR1 as LNHDA and CDR2 as SQIVND (reference sequence). The CDR3 covers 15 residues. Drawing the rest from reference TRBV19 and TRBJ1-6, the complete variable domain is DGGITQSPKYLFRKEGQNVTLSCEQNLNHDAMYWYRQDPGQGLRLIYYSQIVNDFQKGDIAEGYSVSREKKESFPLTVTSAQKNPTAFYLCATSRGTGGLSPLHFGNGTRLTVT.

This chain uses TRBV29-1 with TRBJ2-5, with TRBD2 as a possible D gene (5 bases). Germline V gene lookup returns CDR1 SQVTM and CDR2 ANQGSEA. V gave up 0 bases and J gave up 2 bases, with 13 bases separating them. This CDR3 spans 15 amino acids. In DNA form, the CDR3 reads TGCAGCGTTGAAGATTTCGGGAAAGGGCAAGAGACCCAGTACTTC. Encoded protein: CSVEDFGKGQETQYF.

The chain joins TRBV2 to TRBJ1-5; possible D gene TRBD1, 5 bases. This CDR3 has 14 residues. Trimming took 6 bases from V and 2 from J, leaving 11 bases between them. From germline, CDR1 is SNHLY and CDR2 FYNNEI. This CDR3 is CASRPGYGNQPQHF. CDR3 nucleotides: TGTGCCAGCAGACCAGGGTATGGCAATCAGCCCCAGCATTTT.

The V call is TRBV2, the J call TRBJ2-1; 14 bases map to TRBD2. The germline gives CDR1 SNHLY, CDR2 FYNNEI. J was trimmed by 5 bases and V by 9 bases; bases with no gene match: 9. The CDR3 has 16 amino acids. The CDR3 bases are TGTGCCAGGAGGACTAGCGGGGGGACTAGACACAATGAGCAGTTCTTC. Translation gives CARRTSGGTRHNEQFF.